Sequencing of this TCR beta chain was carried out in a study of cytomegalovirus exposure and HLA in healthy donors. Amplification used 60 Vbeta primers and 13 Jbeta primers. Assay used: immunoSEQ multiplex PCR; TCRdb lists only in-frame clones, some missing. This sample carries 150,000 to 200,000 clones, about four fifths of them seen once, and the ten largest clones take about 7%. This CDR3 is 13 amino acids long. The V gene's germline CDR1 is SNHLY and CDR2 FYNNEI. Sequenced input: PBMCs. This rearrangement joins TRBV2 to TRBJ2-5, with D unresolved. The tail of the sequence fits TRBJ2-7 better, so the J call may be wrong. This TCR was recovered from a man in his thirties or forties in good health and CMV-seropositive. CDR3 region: CASKPRPQHEQYF. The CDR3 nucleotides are TGTGCCAGCAAACCCAGGCCCCAACACGAGCAGTACTTC.